One and the same sample provided the 3 T cell receptor beta chains below, sequenced in a study of cytomegalovirus exposure and HLA in healthy donors. Produced via immunoSEQ multiplex PCR; TCRdb's table is partial and in-frame only. The repertoire holds a few hundred thousand clones, 90% to 95% seen once, with approximately 0.99% in the top ten. Source material: PBMCs. The receptors were gathered from a young woman in good health and CMV-seronegative.

This clone was seen many times. V usage is TRBV14 and J usage is TRBJ1-2; D perhaps matches TRBD1 (6 bases). Germline assignment: CDR1 SGHDN and CDR2 FVKESK. The CDR3 contains 14 residues. The ends were cut back, 0 bases at V and 4 bases at J, with 9 bases in the middle. The CDR3 here is CASSQDTRGYGYTF. CDR3 bases: TGTGCCAGCAGCCAAGACACCAGGGGCTATGGCTACACCTTC. Filled out from reference TRBV14 and TRBJ1-2, the complete variable domain reads EAGVTQFPSHSVIEKGQTVTLRCDPISGHDNLYWYRRVMGKEIKFLLHFVKESKQDESGMPNNRFLAERTGGTYSTLKVQPAELEDSGVYFCASSQDTRGYGYTFGSGTRLTVV.

This chain joins TRBV19 and TRBJ2-3, with 9 positions matching TRBD1. With V trimmed by 6 bases and J by 3 bases, 1 base remained unmatched. Germline-derived CDR1 and CDR2 are LNHDA and SQIVND (reference sequence). The CDR3 sequence is 13 residues long. The CDR3 DNA reads TGTGCCAGTAGACAGGGGGCGACAGATACGCAGTATTTT. Its protein product is CASRQGATDTQYF.

J is TRBJ2-7 and V is TRBV18; a weak D match, TRBD1 (6 bases). Germline CDR1 reads KGHSH; CDR2 reads LQKENI. V was trimmed by 3 bases and J by 3 bases, leaving 27 bases between them. The CDR3 consists of 19 residues. The chain's CDR3 is CASSPRIRDMRTNYYEQYF. The CDR3, as DNA: TGTGCCAGCTCACCTCGGATTAGGGACATGCGAACCAATTACTACGAGCAGTACTTC. Full variable domain (remainder filled in from reference TRBV18 and TRBJ2-7): NAGVMQNPRHLVRRRGQEARLRCSPMKGHSHVYWYRQLPEEGLKFMVYLQKENIIDESGMPKERFSAEFPKEGPSILRIQQVVRGDSAAYFCASSPRIRDMRTNYYEQYFGPGTRLTVT.